Below, one TCR beta chain is given with its context. This entry is derived from a study of blood T cell repertoires in COVID-19. Overall study: Material from acute and convalescent COVID-19 was sourced from the United States, Italy and Spain.

Assay used: immunoSEQ multiplex PCR; TCRdb lists only in-frame clones, some missing. The data contain around 250,000 clones, approximately 91% of them singletons. The clonotype originates from a woman in her 40s who had recovered from COVID-19. The sequenced material came from peripheral blood.

The CDR3 spells CASSPGTSGRIGADTQYF. CDR3 nucleotides: TGCGCCAGCAGCCCCGGGACTAGCGGGAGGATCGGGGCAGATACGCAGTATTTT. This chain links TRBV5-1 with TRBJ2-3; TRBD2 matches 15 bases. Unmatched junction bases numbered 10, after V lost 4 bases and J lost 4 bases. The V gene's germline CDR1 is SGHRS and CDR2 YFSETQ. The CDR3 extends over 18 amino acids.